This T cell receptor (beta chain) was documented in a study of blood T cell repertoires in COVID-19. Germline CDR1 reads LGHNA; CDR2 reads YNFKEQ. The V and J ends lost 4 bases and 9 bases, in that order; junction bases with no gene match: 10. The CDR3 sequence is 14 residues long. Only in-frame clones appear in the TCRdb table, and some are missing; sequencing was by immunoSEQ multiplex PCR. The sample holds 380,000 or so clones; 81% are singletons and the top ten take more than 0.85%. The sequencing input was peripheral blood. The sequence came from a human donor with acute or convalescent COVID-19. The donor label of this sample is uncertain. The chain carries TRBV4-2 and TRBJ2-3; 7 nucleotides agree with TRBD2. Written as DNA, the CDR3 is TGTGCCAGCAGCCCAAGGGCGGGAGCAGGGACGCAGTATTTT. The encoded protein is CASSPRAGAGTQYF.